Below are 29 T cell receptor beta chains sequenced from a single sample in a study of identical twins. TCRdb ran MiXCR on the 5' RACE reads and lists one entry per CDR3 protein. The sample consists of over 200,000 distinct CDR3 sequences, over 5% of them appearing once. The data were also submitted as part of a second study, on T cells expressing NK-cell markers.

Sequencing was performed on CD8+ T cells sorted from blood. These receptor sequences come from a woman aged 18-29 years in good health.

This chain links TRBV29-1 with TRBJ2-1; tentative D call: TRBD2 (5 bases). The germline CDR1 and CDR2 sequences are SQVTM and ANQGSEA. CDR3 length: 12 residues. Trimming took off 6 bases at V and 6 bases at J, with 12 bases between the two ends. This CDR3 reads CSVVRLSNEQFF. CDR3 in DNA: TGCAGCGTGGTCCGACTATCCAATGAGCAGTTCTTC.

The rearrangement uses TRBV15 and TRBJ2-1; 7 nucleotides match TRBD2. Germline V CDR1 and CDR2: LNHNV, YYDKDF (reference sequence). Trimming removed 9 bases from V and 2 bases from J; junction bases left unmatched: 4. The CDR3 contains 13 residues. DNA of the CDR3: TGTGCCACAGCGAGCGGGGCCTACAATGAGCAGTTCTTC. It specifies CATASGAYNEQFF.

The chain recombines TRBV12-3 or TRBV12-4 with TRBJ2-7; 9 bases are shared with TRBD1. V lost 1 base and J lost 2; bases outside the gene matches: 6. The CDR3 length is 16 residues. The CDR3 protein is CASSLDLGTGPYEQYF. Here the CDR3 DNA reads TGTGCCAGCAGTTTAGACCTCGGGACAGGGCCCTACGAGCAGTACTTC.

This clonotype turned up a few times. The V call is TRBV19, the J call TRBJ2-7, with D uncertain. V shed 2 bases and J shed 5 bases, with 10 bases lying between them. Germline V gene lookup returns CDR1 LNHDA and CDR2 SQIVND (reference sequence). The CDR3 sequence is 13 residues long. CDR3 in amino acids: CASSIRDGNEQYF. DNA for the CDR3: TGTGCCAGTAGTATACGTGACGGTAACGAGCAGTACTTC.

This clonotype was observed a few times. The V and J genes are TRBV5-5 and TRBJ2-7; D unresolved. In germline, CDR1 is SGHKS, CDR2 YYEKEE (reference sequence). Trimming removed 0 bases from V and 4 bases from J, with 17 bases in between. This CDR3 has 16 residues. The CDR3 DNA is TGTGCCAGCAGCTTGGACCCCCCCCCTATGTCTTACGAGCAGTACTTC. Residues: CASSLDPPPMSYEQYF.

This clonotype was seen more than once but under ten times. The chain carries TRBV12-3 or TRBV12-4 and TRBJ1-2; the D is unclear. The CDR3 contains 14 residues. V lost 4 bases to trimming and J lost 13 bases, with 22 bases between them. CDR3 sequence reads: CASSYPAGGSSRTF. CDR3 coding DNA: TGTGCCAGCAGTTACCCTGCGGGCGGGAGCAGCCGCACCTTC.

This clonotype was seen only a few times. V is TRBV3-1 and J is TRBJ2-3, with 9 bases matching TRBD2. The germline V gene has CDR1 LGHDT and CDR2 YNNKEL (reference sequence). V lost 1 base, J lost 0 bases, and 2 bases stayed unmatched. The CDR3 length is 16 residues. In DNA form, the CDR3 reads TGTGCCAGCAGCCAAGGGACTAGCGCGAGCACAGATACGCAGTATTTT. Protein product: CASSQGTSASTDTQYF.

This clonotype was detected many times. V gene TRBV7-2 combines with J gene TRBJ2-3; TRBD2 agrees at 8 bases. Germline-derived CDR1 and CDR2 are SGHTA and FQGNSA. This CDR3 spans 14 amino acids. With 1 base clipped from V and 6 bases from J, the junction kept 3 bases outside the gene matches. The DNA of the CDR3 is TGTGCCAGCAGCTTAGGGACTAGCTGGGATACGCAGTATTTT. It yields the protein CASSLGTSWDTQYF.

The chain couples TRBV20-1 to TRBJ1-1; D may be TRBD1 (5 bases). The germline V gene encodes CDR1 DFQATT and CDR2 SNEGSKA (reference sequence). The V end was cut by 6 bases, the J end by 0 bases, with 11 bases between. The CDR3 has 13 amino acids. In DNA form, the CDR3 reads TGCAGTGCCGTTCCAGGGATGAACACTGAAGCTTTCTTT. This gives the protein CSAVPGMNTEAFF.

The table lists this clonotype with a few counts. This chain joins TRBV2 and TRBJ1-2; no definite D call. Germline V gives CDR1 SNHLY, CDR2 FYNNEI. CDR3 size: 17 residues. V lost 7 bases to trimming and J lost 1 base, with 22 bases between them. The CDR3 loop is CASTPGIGISLNYGYTF. In nucleotides, the CDR3 is TGTGCCAGCACTCCGGGAATAGGGATTTCTCTTAACTATGGCTACACCTTC.

This clonotype was counted ten times or more. The gene calls are TRBV29-1 and TRBJ2-1, with TRBD1 as a possible D gene (5 bases). Looked up from germline, CDR1 is SQVTM and CDR2 is ANQGSEA. Trimming cost V 4 bases and J 7 bases, with 17 bases left between them. The CDR3 length is 14 residues. The DNA for the CDR3 is TGCAGCGTTGTAAGGTCGGACAAAGGAAATGAGCAGTTCTTC. This encodes CSVVRSDKGNEQFF.

This clonotype was detected ten times or more. The chain combines TRBV12-3 or TRBV12-4 with TRBJ2-3, with a tentative D call TRBD2 (7 bases). This CDR3 is built from 15 residues. Trimming cost V 7 bases and J 2 bases, with 16 bases left between them. As DNA, the CDR3 is TGTGCCAGCACCACAGAGGGGGGGGCCACAGATACGCAGTATTTT. Translation gives CASTTEGGATDTQYF.

In this sample, this clonotype turned up many times. The J gene is TRBJ1-1, the V gene TRBV29-1; no definite D call. CDR1 is SQVTM, CDR2 ANQGSEA, per germline. Trimming removed 6 bases at V and 1 base at J, with 9 bases between. This CDR3 spans 12 amino acids. CDR3 bases: TGCAGCGTCAGACGGCAGAACACTGAAGCTTTCTTT. Translation gives CSVRRQNTEAFF. Based on the CDR3 plus reference TRBV29-1 and TRBJ1-1, the full variable domain is SAVISQKPSRDICQRGTSLTIQCQVDSQVTMMFWYRQQPGQSLTLIATANQGSEATYESGFVIDKFPISRPNLTFSTLTVSNMSPEDSSIYLCSVRRQNTEAFFGQGTRLTVV.

Only a few counts were recorded for this clonotype. In DNA form, the CDR3 reads TGTGCCAGCAGCTTTGAGGACAGAAGGGGCGAGCAGTACTTC. Protein product: CASSFEDRRGEQYF. The rearrangement uses TRBV11-2 and TRBJ2-7; a weak D match, TRBD1 (6 bases). Looked up from germline, CDR1 is SGHAT and CDR2 is FQNNGV. This CDR3 is 14 amino acids long. V was shortened by 3 bases and J by 6 bases, with 15 bases between the two germline ends.

The rearrangement joins TRBV6-2 or TRBV6-3 to TRBJ2-2; D call uncertain. The CDR3 loop spans 11 amino acids. Germline lookup yields CDR1 MNHEY and CDR2 SVGEGT. Trimming cost V 8 bases and J 3 bases, with 4 bases left between them. This chain's CDR3 is CASGHTGELFF. CDR3 in DNA: TGTGCCAGCGGTCACACCGGGGAGCTGTTTTTT.

Only a few counts were recorded for this clonotype. The chain carries TRBV15 and TRBJ2-5; TRBD1 might be the D (6 bases). CDR3 length: 14 amino acids. The V gene lost 4 bases and the J gene lost 4 bases, with 13 bases spanning the gap. Germline CDR1 LNHNV, CDR2 YYDKDF (reference sequence). The CDR3 is CATSTGRGLETQYF. The CDR3 nucleotides are TGTGCCACCAGCACCGGCAGGGGCCTAGAGACCCAGTACTTC. The full variable domain, rest sourced from reference TRBV15 and TRBJ2-5, is DAMVIQNPRYQVTQFGKPVTLSCSQTLNHNVMYWYQQKSSQAPKLLFHYYDKDFNNEADTPDNFQSRRPNTSFCFLDIRSPGLGDTAMYLCATSTGRGLETQYFGPGTRLLVL.

As DNA, the CDR3 is TGCGCCAGCAGCCATGTAGCGGGAGGGAACAATGAGCAGTTCTTC. This sequence encodes CASSHVAGGNNEQFF. The V gene is TRBV4-1, the J gene TRBJ2-1; 11 nucleotides agree with TRBD2. V lost 3 bases to trimming and J lost 5 bases; unmatched junction nucleotides: 3. Germline assignment: CDR1 MGHRA and CDR2 YSYEKL. The CDR3 is 15 amino acids.

This chain uses TRBV7-8 with TRBJ2-1; 9 bases are shared with TRBD2. The CDR3 is made up of 17 amino acids. The V and J ends lost 5 bases and 7 bases, in that order; junction bases with no gene match: 15. The V gene's germline CDR1 is SGHVS and CDR2 FQNEAQ. CDR3 nucleotide sequence: TGTGCCAGCAGCCGACTGAGGCGGGGGGGCCCTGGGAATGAGCAGTTCTTC. It is translated as CASSRLRRGGPGNEQFF.

CDR3 sequence: CASTNLARPPAGELFF. As DNA, the CDR3 is TGTGCCAGCACTAACTTAGCCCGACCCCCCGCTGGGGAGCTGTTTTTT. This rearrangement joins TRBV12-3 or TRBV12-4 to TRBJ2-2; D unclear. V shed 7 bases and J shed 8 bases, with 23 bases lying between them. The CDR3 loop spans 16 amino acids.

The chain combines TRBV7-2 with TRBJ2-5; TRBD2 matches 7 bases. Per the germline V gene, CDR1 is SGHTA and CDR2 is FQGNSA. The CDR3 sequence is 15 residues long. V shed 3 bases and J 1 base; nucleotides not matched to a gene: 5. This chain's CDR3 is CASSFAPGGQETQYF. For the CDR3, the DNA is TGTGCCAGCAGCTTCGCGCCGGGAGGCCAAGAGACCCAGTACTTC.

This clonotype was seen ten or more times. J is TRBJ1-1 and V is TRBV20-1; no reliable D call. The germline V and J ends were trimmed by 6 bases and 5 bases, with 16 bases remaining between them. The germline CDR1 and CDR2 sequences are DFQATT and SNEGSKA (reference sequence). This CDR3 comprises 13 residues. Written as DNA, the CDR3 is TGCAGTGCCCCATCCCCCGCGGGGACTGAAGCTTTCTTT. Its translation: CSAPSPAGTEAFF.

The rearrangement joins TRBV4-1 to TRBJ2-3, with D perhaps matching TRBD1 (6 bases). CDR3 length: 17 residues. V gave up 0 bases and J gave up 1 base, with 14 bases separating them. The germline CDR1 and CDR2 sequences are MGHRA and YSYEKL. The DNA of the CDR3 is TGCGCCAGCAGCCAAGAAGGACAGTTTGTCGGCACAGATACGCAGTATTTT. It encodes CASSQEGQFVGTDTQYF.

This clonotype was picked up many times. V gene TRBV2 combines with J gene TRBJ2-3; TRBD2 matches at 12 bases. The CDR3 totals 18 residues. Unmatched junction bases numbered 10, after V lost 5 bases and J lost 1 base. Germline loops: CDR1 SNHLY, CDR2 FYNNEI. In DNA form, the CDR3 reads TGTGCCAGCAGTAAACTAGCGGGGGGTCGGACAGGCACAGATACGCAGTATTTT. Translation gives CASSKLAGGRTGTDTQYF. The full variable domain, rest sourced from reference TRBV2 and TRBJ2-3, is EPEVTQTPSHQVTQMGQEVILRCVPISNHLYFYWYRQILGQKVEFLVSFYNNEISEKSEIFDDQFSVERPDGSNFTLKIRSTKLEDSAMYFCASSKLAGGRTGTDTQYFGPGTRLTVL.

The chain recombines TRBV20-1 with TRBJ2-7, with 8 bases that match TRBD2. The germline V gene encodes CDR1 DFQATT and CDR2 SNEGSKA (reference sequence). The CDR3 runs 16 residues. J lost 3 bases, V lost 0 bases, and 10 bases had no gene match. The CDR3 loop reads CSARDLGGTRLYEQYF. As DNA, the CDR3 is TGCAGTGCTAGAGATCTTGGCGGGACTAGACTCTACGAGCAGTACTTC.

There are a few counts of this clonotype. This chain links TRBV7-8 with TRBJ1-2; D is possibly TRBD1 (6 bases). The CDR3 spans 17 residues. The V end was cut by 0 bases, the J end by 6 bases, with 20 bases between. Per germline, CDR1 SGHVS and CDR2 FQNEAQ. This CDR3 is CASSLAVTGYLVHGYTF. The CDR3 region has the DNA TGTGCCAGCAGCTTAGCGGTTACAGGGTATCTAGTCCATGGCTACACCTTC.

The chain combines TRBV27 with TRBJ2-7; weak D call: TRBD2 (8 bases). The germline V gene has CDR1 MNHEY and CDR2 SMNVEV (reference sequence). V was pared by 6 bases and J by 2 bases, with 14 bases between. This CDR3 is built from 14 residues. The DNA of the CDR3 is TGTGCCAGCAGCGGGGGGGGACAGACCTACGAGCAGTACTTC. This translates into CASSGGGQTYEQYF.

This clonotype appeared many times. V gene TRBV7-9 combines with J gene TRBJ2-3, with TRBD2 matching over 9 bases. Germline V gives CDR1 SEHNR, CDR2 FQNEAQ (reference sequence). Germline trimming cut 4 bases from V and 6 bases from J; bases unmatched to any gene: 11. CDR3 length: 16 residues. CDR3: CASSWTSVPRRDTQYF. The DNA for the CDR3 is TGTGCCAGCAGCTGGACTAGCGTTCCCCGACGGGATACGCAGTATTTT.

This clonotype was picked up a small number of times. The chain joins TRBV9 to TRBJ1-1; a possible D gene is TRBD1 (5 bases). The CDR3 contains 16 residues. Trimming left V 0 bases short and J 1 base short, with 13 bases between. Germline CDR1 and CDR2: SGDLS and YYNGEE. The CDR3, as DNA: TGTGCCAGCAGCGTAGGAGTGGGACCCCCGAACACTGAAGCTTTCTTT. Its protein product is CASSVGVGPPNTEAFF.

This clonotype was seen many times. The gene calls are TRBV7-2 and TRBJ2-1; no reliable D call. The germline gives CDR1 SGHTA, CDR2 FQGNSA. V was shortened by 2 bases and J by 9 bases, with 14 bases between the two germline ends. The CDR3 runs 14 residues. CDR3 nucleotides: TGTGCCAGCAGCTTAAATTCCCCGGGTGGTGAGCAGTTCTTC. Translated, it gives CASSLNSPGGEQFF.